Below, 5 T cell receptor beta chains from the same sample are listed, as sequenced in a study of cytomegalovirus exposure and HLA in healthy donors. The PCR ran on 60 Vbeta and 13 Jbeta primers. Sequenced by immunoSEQ multiplex PCR; TCRdb stores in-frame clones only, minus some. The table lists 150,000 to 200,000 clones, roughly 85% of them singletons. The sequenced sample was PBMCs. The receptors here all came from a woman in her 50s in good health and CMV-seronegative.

The chain combines TRBV10-3 with TRBJ2-3; a weak D match, TRBD1 (6 bases). V lost 2 bases and J 1 base, leaving 16 bases between the germline ends. The CDR3 contains 17 residues. Germline lookup yields CDR1 ENHRY and CDR2 SYGVKD. The CDR3 region has the DNA TGTGCCATCAGTGAGGCGAACCGGGACATACGCACAGATACGCAGTATTTT. It translates to CAISEANRDIRTDTQYF.

The V and J genes are TRBV13 and TRBJ2-5; D call uncertain. V lost 5 bases and J 3 bases, leaving 13 bases between the germline ends. The CDR3 extends over 14 amino acids. The germline CDR1 and CDR2 sequences are PRHDT and FYEKMQ (reference sequence). Written as DNA, the CDR3 is TGTGCCAGCAGCCCCCCCCCATCAAAAGAGACCCAGTACTTC. This codes for CASSPPPSKETQYF.

This clone was observed a single time. This chain links TRBV5-1 with TRBJ1-4; D possibly corresponds to TRBD1 (5 bases). Germline CDR1 and CDR2: SGHRS and YFSETQ. The CDR3 runs to 15 residues. V was trimmed by 5 bases and J by 4 bases, leaving 15 bases between them. This chain's CDR3 is CASSPPGTGNEKLFF. The CDR3 DNA reads as TGCGCCAGCAGTCCTCCCGGGACTGGTAATGAAAAACTGTTTTTT.

The genes are TRBV5-4 and TRBJ2-5, with D possibly matching TRBD1 (6 bases). The CDR3 has 14 residues. V was clipped by 4 bases and J by 2 bases, with 12 bases between them. The germline CDR1 and CDR2 sequences are SGHNT and YYREEE (reference sequence). The CDR3 nucleotides read TGTGCCAGCAGCCTCCGGACAGAGCAAGAGACCCAGTACTTC. Translated, it gives CASSLRTEQETQYF.

This rearrangement joins TRBV5-4 to TRBJ2-7; tentative D call: TRBD2 (6 bases). The CDR3 is 15 amino acids. Trimming removed 4 bases at V and 3 bases at J, with 17 bases between. Germline-derived CDR1 and CDR2 are SGHNT and YYREEE (reference sequence). CDR3 residues: CASSPELAGYYEQYF. The CDR3 DNA sequence: TGTGCCAGCAGCCCGGAACTAGCTGGATACTACGAGCAGTACTTC.